One sample yielded the 20 T cell receptor beta chains listed below, sequenced in a study of technical replicates of blood from a handful of donors listed by TCRdb under 2017. The library was generated by the immunoSEQ multiplex PCR assay. Imported from immuneACCESS, the table was reduced by TCRdb to in-frame sequences with V and J called. These copies leave out some clones; in studies compared against another copy, an unresolved V gene accounts for under half, and the cause of the remainder is not known. This sample holds approximately 80,000 clones; roughly 91% were observed only once. The top ten clonotypes cover less than 0.3% of the sample. Input material: T cells isolated from PBMCs. All receptors derive from a human donor in good health.

The rearrangement uses TRBV4-1 and TRBJ1-3; D ambiguous. Trimming left V 3 bases short and J 4 bases short, with 10 bases between. The CDR3 totals 14 residues. Germline values: CDR1 MGHRA, CDR2 YSYEKL. The CDR3 bases are TGCGCCAGCAGCCAGCCCACCCGGGGAAACACCATATATTTT. Translated: CASSQPTRGNTIYF.

The chain recombines TRBV7-3 with TRBJ2-2; 8 nucleotides line up with TRBD1. The CDR3 totals 15 residues. With 5 bases clipped from V and 5 bases from J, the junction kept 7 bases outside the gene matches. Germline V gives CDR1 SGHTA, CDR2 FQGTGA. The CDR3 sequence: CASSPTGVRTGELFF. The CDR3 region has the DNA TGTGCCAGCAGCCCGACAGGGGTTAGGACCGGGGAGCTGTTTTTT. Supplemented by reference TRBV7-3 and TRBJ2-2, the full variable domain reads GAGVSQTPSNKVTEKGKYVELRCDPISGHTALYWYRQSLGQGPEFLIYFQGTGAADDSGLPNDRFFAVRPEGSVSTLKIQRTERGDSAVYLCASSPTGVRTGELFFGEGSRLTVL.

This clone appeared a single time. The rearrangement joins TRBV27 to TRBJ2-7, with 7 positions matching TRBD1. J was trimmed by 4 bases and V by 6 bases; bases with no gene match: 9. The CDR3 sequence is 14 residues long. Germline values: CDR1 MNHEY, CDR2 SMNVEV (reference sequence). The CDR3: CASSQDRLWYEQYF. The CDR3 DNA is TGTGCCAGCAGCCAGGACAGGTTATGGTACGAGCAGTACTTC.

J is TRBJ1-1 and V is TRBV12-5; 7 bases fit TRBD1. This CDR3 is 14 amino acids long. The V and J ends lost 6 bases and 0 bases, in that order; junction bases with no gene match: 4. Germline V gene lookup returns CDR1 LGHNT and CDR2 FRNRAP. The CDR3 spells CASGPGTVNTEAFF. The CDR3 bases are TGTGCTAGTGGACCCGGGACAGTGAACACTGAAGCTTTCTTT.

The CDR3 loop is CASSLAPYSANEQFF. CDR3 coding DNA: TGTGCCAGCAGCTTAGCCCCGTATAGCGCCAATGAGCAGTTCTTC. This chain links TRBV7-9 with TRBJ2-1; D is possibly TRBD2 (5 bases). This CDR3 is built from 15 residues. The germline V and J ends were trimmed by 0 bases and 6 bases, with 12 bases remaining between them. From germline, CDR1 is SEHNR and CDR2 FQNEAQ (reference sequence).

In its sample, this clone was seen a few times. The chain joins TRBV14 to TRBJ1-1, with 10 bases fitting TRBD1. After removal of 6 bases from V and 11 bases from J, the junction contained 9 bases not matched to a gene. Germline CDR1 is SGHDN and CDR2 is FVKESK. The CDR3 loop spans 13 amino acids. In DNA, the CDR3 is TGTGCCAGCAGTCTCGGGACAGGGGTTAGGGCTTTCTTT. It is translated as CASSLGTGVRAFF.

The genes are TRBV15 and TRBJ1-2, with 8 bases matching TRBD1. Germline V gene sequence: CDR1 LNHNV, CDR2 YYDKDF (reference sequence). This CDR3 is built from 15 residues. J was trimmed by 7 bases and V by 0 bases; bases with no gene match: 7. The CDR3 loop is CATSRENRGKGGYTF. The CDR3 DNA is TGTGCCACCAGCAGAGAAAACAGGGGGAAGGGTGGCTACACCTTC.

The chain uses TRBV5-1 and TRBJ2-7; D perhaps matches TRBD2 (6 bases). V was clipped by 1 base and J by 5 bases, with 10 bases between them. Germline CDR1 is SGHRS and CDR2 is YFSETQ. The CDR3 consists of 13 residues. This chain's CDR3 is CASSLPSVHEQYF. In DNA form, the CDR3 reads TGCGCCAGCAGCTTGCCTAGCGTCCACGAGCAGTACTTC.

The genes are TRBV5-1 and TRBJ1-4, with D uncertain. The CDR3 has 15 amino acids. The V and J ends lost 2 bases and 0 bases respectively, with 8 bases between them. CDR1 and CDR2 from the germline V gene are SGHRS and YFSETQ. Written as DNA, the CDR3 is TGCGCCAGCAGCTTTAGTCCTGCAACTAATGAAAAACTGTTTTTT. Translating it yields CASSFSPATNEKLFF.

The gene calls are TRBV7-9 and TRBJ1-4, with TRBD1 matching over 10 bases. J lost 6 bases, V lost 5 bases, and 6 bases had no gene match. The V gene's germline CDR1 is SEHNR and CDR2 FQNEAQ (reference sequence). This CDR3 contains 15 residues. In DNA, the CDR3 is TGTGCCAGCAGCACGAGACAGGGGGCGGATGAAAAACTGTTTTTT. This translates into CASSTRQGADEKLFF.

The V call is TRBV11-3, the J call TRBJ1-1; tentative D call: TRBD1 (6 bases). There are 14 residues in the CDR3. The germline gives CDR1 SGHNT, CDR2 YENEEA. Trimming removed 4 bases from V and 3 bases from J, with 12 bases in between. CDR3 in amino acids: CASSSYRQDTEAFF. DNA of the CDR3: TGTGCCAGCAGCTCCTACAGACAGGACACTGAAGCTTTCTTT.

The chain couples TRBV7-9 to TRBJ1-5; D may be TRBD1 (5 bases). The length of the CDR3 is 16 residues. Trimming cost V 1 base and J 4 bases, with 14 bases left between them. Germline assignment: CDR1 SEHNR and CDR2 FQNEAQ (reference sequence). CDR3 sequence (DNA): TGTGCCAGCAGCTTAGTTAAGGGGCAGCCTAATCAGCCCCAGCATTTT. This sequence encodes CASSLVKGQPNQPQHF. Using reference TRBV7-9 and TRBJ1-5 for the parts outside the CDR3, the full variable domain is DTGVSQNPRHKITKRGQNVTFRCDPISEHNRLYWYRQTLGQGPEFLTYFQNEAQLEKSRLLSDRFSAERPKGSFSTLEIQRTEQGDSAMYLCASSLVKGQPNQPQHFGDGTRLSIL.

V and J are TRBV5-1 and TRBJ2-7, with D possibly TRBD1 on 6 matching bases. Per the germline V gene, CDR1 is SGHRS and CDR2 is YFSETQ. The CDR3 has 15 residues. The germline V and J ends were trimmed by 4 bases and 3 bases, with 17 bases remaining between them. The CDR3 reads CASSMDSPAIYEQYF. The CDR3, as DNA: TGCGCCAGCAGCATGGACAGCCCCGCCATCTACGAGCAGTACTTC.

The chain combines TRBV2 with TRBJ2-1; D gene ambiguous. Germline loops: CDR1 SNHLY, CDR2 FYNNEI. The CDR3 is made up of 11 amino acids. V lost 8 bases and J 6 bases, leaving 8 bases between the germline ends. The DNA of the CDR3 is TGTGCCAGCCACTATTTCAATGAGCAGTTCTTC. Translated, it gives CASHYFNEQFF.

For the CDR3, the DNA is TGTGCCAGCAGAACAGGGGGCACTGAAGCTTTCTTT. Protein sequence: CASRTGGTEAFF. The V call is TRBV25-1, the J call TRBJ1-1; 8 nucleotides agree with TRBD1. This CDR3 spans 12 amino acids. V lost 6 bases and J lost 4; bases outside the gene matches: 1. Germline CDR1 reads MGHDK; CDR2 reads SYGVNS.

The CDR3 protein is CASYREIDEKLFF. The DNA of the CDR3 is TGTGCCAGTTACAGGGAGATTGACGAAAAACTGTTTTTT. V and J are TRBV2 and TRBJ1-4, with D perhaps matching TRBD1 (6 bases). V lost 9 bases and J 8 bases, leaving 16 bases between the germline ends. From germline, CDR1 is SNHLY and CDR2 FYNNEI. The CDR3 loop spans 13 amino acids.

V gene TRBV6-5 combines with J gene TRBJ2-7, with D perhaps TRBD1 (5 bases). The germline CDR1 and CDR2 sequences are MNHEY and SVGAGI. CDR3 length: 14 amino acids. Trimming shortened V by 0 bases and J by 1 base, and 7 bases separated the two germline ends. CDR3 nucleotide sequence: TGTGCCAGCAGTTACTCCAGGGTTTCCTACGAGCAGTACTTC. Translated, it gives CASSYSRVSYEQYF.

Here the CDR3 reads CASSRGGGYEQYF. For the CDR3, the DNA is TGTGCCAGCAGCCGGGGTGGGGGGTACGAGCAGTACTTC. V gene TRBV13 combines with J gene TRBJ2-7, with D possibly TRBD2 on 6 matching bases. Per germline, CDR1 PRHDT and CDR2 FYEKMQ (reference sequence). The CDR3 is 13 amino acids. Deletions cut 5 bases from V and 4 bases from J, with 12 bases between. Full variable domain (rest looked up from reference TRBV13 and TRBJ2-7): AAGVIQSPRHLIKEKRETATLKCYPIPRHDTVYWYQQGPGQDPQFLISFYEKMQSDKGSIPDRFSAQQFSDYHSELNMSSLELGDSALYFCASSRGGGYEQYFGPGTRLTVT.

This chain connects TRBV27 to TRBJ2-1, with 10 bases fitting TRBD1. Looked up from germline, CDR1 is MNHEY and CDR2 is SMNVEV (reference sequence). The CDR3 is 14 amino acids. V trimming: 5 bases; J trimming: 9 bases; junction bases outside the gene matches: 7. CDR3: CASSVQDRGGEQFF. The CDR3 nucleotides read TGTGCCAGCAGTGTCCAGGACAGGGGGGGTGAGCAGTTCTTC.

The gene calls are TRBV29-1 and TRBJ2-3; D is uncertain. This CDR3 region has 12 residues. Trimming left V 6 bases short and J 0 bases short, with 7 bases between. Germline CDR1 reads SQVTM; CDR2 reads ANQGSEA. The CDR3 spells CSVLASTDTQYF. The CDR3 DNA follows: TGCAGCGTGTTAGCTAGCACAGATACGCAGTATTTT.